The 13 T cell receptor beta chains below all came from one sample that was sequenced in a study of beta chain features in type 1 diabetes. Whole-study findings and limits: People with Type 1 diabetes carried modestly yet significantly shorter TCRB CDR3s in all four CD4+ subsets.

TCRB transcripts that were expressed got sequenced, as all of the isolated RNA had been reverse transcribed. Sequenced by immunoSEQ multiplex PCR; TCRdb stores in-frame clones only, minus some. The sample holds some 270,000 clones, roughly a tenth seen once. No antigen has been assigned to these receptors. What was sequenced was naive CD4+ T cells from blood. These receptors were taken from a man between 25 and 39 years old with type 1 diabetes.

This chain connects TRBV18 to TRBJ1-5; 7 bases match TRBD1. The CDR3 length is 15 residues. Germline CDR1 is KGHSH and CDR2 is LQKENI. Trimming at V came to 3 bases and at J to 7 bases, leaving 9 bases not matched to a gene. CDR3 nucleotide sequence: TGTGCCAGCTCACCTTACAGGGGTATTGACCAGCCCCAGCATTTT. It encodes CASSPYRGIDQPQHF. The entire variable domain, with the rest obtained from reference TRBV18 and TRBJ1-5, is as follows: NAGVMQNPRHLVRRRGQEARLRCSPMKGHSHVYWYRQLPEEGLKFMVYLQKENIIDESGMPKERFSAEFPKEGPSILRIQQVVRGDSAAYFCASSPYRGIDQPQHFGDGTRLSIL.

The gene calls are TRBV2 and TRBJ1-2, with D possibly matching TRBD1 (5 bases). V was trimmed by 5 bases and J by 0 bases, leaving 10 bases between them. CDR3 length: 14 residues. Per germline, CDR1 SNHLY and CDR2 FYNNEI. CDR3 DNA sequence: TGTGCCAGCAGTCTTCTAGGGGCTAACTATGGCTACACCTTC. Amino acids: CASSLLGANYGYTF.

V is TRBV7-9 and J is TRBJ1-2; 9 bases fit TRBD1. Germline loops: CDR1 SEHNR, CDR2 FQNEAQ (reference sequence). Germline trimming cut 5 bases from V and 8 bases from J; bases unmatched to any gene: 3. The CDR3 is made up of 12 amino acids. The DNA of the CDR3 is TGTGCCAGCAGCCGGACAGGGGACGGCTACACCTTC. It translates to CASSRTGDGYTF.

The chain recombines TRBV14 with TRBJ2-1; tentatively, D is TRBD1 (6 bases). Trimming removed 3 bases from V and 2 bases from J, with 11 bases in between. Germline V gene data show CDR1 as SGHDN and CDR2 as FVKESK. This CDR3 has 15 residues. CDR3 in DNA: TGTGCCAGCAGCCAGCCCGGGACAACCTACAATGAGCAGTTCTTC. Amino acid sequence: CASSQPGTTYNEQFF.

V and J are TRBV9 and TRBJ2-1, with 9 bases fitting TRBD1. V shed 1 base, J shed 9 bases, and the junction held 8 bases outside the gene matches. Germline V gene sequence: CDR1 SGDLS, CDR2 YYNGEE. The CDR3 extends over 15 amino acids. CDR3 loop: CASSVTGGGWGEQFF. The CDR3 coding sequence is TGTGCCAGCAGCGTAACAGGGGGCGGTTGGGGTGAGCAGTTCTTC.

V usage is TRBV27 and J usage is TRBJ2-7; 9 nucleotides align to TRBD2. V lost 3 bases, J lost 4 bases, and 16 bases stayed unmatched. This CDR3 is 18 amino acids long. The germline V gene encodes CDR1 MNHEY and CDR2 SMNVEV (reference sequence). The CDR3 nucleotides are TGTGCCAGCAGTTTTCTTTCTGCTAGCGGGGCCCCTTTGTACGAGCAGTACTTC. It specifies CASSFLSASGAPLYEQYF.

CDR3 DNA: TGTGCCAGCAGCCCGGAGGGACAGGGGGCCTATGGCTACACCTTC. It is translated as CASSPEGQGAYGYTF. This chain joins TRBV7-9 and TRBJ1-2, with TRBD1 identical over 12 bases. The V segment lost 5 bases and the J segment 4 bases; nucleotides outside the gene matches: 5. Germline CDR1 and CDR2: SEHNR and FQNEAQ (reference sequence). The CDR3 totals 15 residues.

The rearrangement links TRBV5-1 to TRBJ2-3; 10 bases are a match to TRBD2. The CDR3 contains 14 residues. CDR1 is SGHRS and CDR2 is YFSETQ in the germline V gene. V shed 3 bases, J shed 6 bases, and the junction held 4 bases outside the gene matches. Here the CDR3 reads CASSSGTSEDTQYF. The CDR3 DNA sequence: TGCGCCAGCAGCTCCGGGACTAGCGAGGATACGCAGTATTTT.

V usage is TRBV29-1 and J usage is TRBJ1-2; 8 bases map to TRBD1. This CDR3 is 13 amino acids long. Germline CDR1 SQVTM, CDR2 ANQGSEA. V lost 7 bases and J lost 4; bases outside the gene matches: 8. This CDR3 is CSAQGARLYGYTF. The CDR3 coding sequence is TGCAGCGCTCAGGGGGCGAGGCTCTATGGCTACACCTTC.

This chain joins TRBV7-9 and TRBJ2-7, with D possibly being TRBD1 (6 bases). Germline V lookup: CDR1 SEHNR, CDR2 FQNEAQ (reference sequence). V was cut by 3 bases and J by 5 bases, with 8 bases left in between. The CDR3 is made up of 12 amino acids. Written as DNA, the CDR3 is TGTGCCAGCAGCTTTCAGGGGAACGAGCAGTACTTC. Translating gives CASSFQGNEQYF.

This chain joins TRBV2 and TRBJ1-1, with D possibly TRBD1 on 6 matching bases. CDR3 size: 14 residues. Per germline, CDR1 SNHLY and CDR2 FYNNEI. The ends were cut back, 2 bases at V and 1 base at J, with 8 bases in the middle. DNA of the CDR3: TGTGCCAGCAGTGAACCCAGGGGGAACACTGAAGCTTTCTTT. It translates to CASSEPRGNTEAFF.

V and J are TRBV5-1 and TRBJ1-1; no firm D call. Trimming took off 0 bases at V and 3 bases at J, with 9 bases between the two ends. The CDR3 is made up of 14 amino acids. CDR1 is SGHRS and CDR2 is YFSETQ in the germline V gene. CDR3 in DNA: TGCGCCAGCAGCTTGGATGGCCTGGACACTGAAGCTTTCTTT. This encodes CASSLDGLDTEAFF.

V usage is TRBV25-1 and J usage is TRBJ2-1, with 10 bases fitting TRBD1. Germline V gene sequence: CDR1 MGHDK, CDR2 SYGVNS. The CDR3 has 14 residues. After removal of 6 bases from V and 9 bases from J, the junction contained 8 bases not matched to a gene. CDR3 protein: CASRTGQGEGEQFF. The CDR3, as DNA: TGTGCCAGCAGGACCGGACAGGGGGAAGGTGAGCAGTTCTTC.